The 28 T cell receptor beta chains listed next were all sequenced from one sample in a study of T cell repertoires and HLA-DP antigens. Assay: immunoSEQ multiplex PCR; the TCRdb copy retains only in-frame clones and omits some. The sample holds 90,000 to 130,000 clones, around 93% seen once. No antigen has been identified for these receptors. Sequencing was done on a sample of CD4+ T cells from PBMCs. All receptors come from a young woman in good health and CMV-seronegative.

As concerns this clone: This sample includes further DNA sequences coding for the same CDR3. V and J are TRBV6-5 and TRBJ1-1, with D unresolved. This CDR3 is built from 13 residues. Germline V gene sequence: CDR1 MNHEY, CDR2 SVGAGI. Trimming took off 2 bases at V and 1 base at J, with 5 bases between the two ends. The DNA for the CDR3 is TGTGCCAGCAGTTACGGGCAGAACACTGAAGCTTTCTTT. It translates to CASSYGQNTEAFF.

The chain carries TRBV6-5 and TRBJ1-2; D perhaps matches TRBD1 (5 bases). Germline V gene data show CDR1 as MNHEY and CDR2 as SVGAGI. Trimming stripped 6 bases from V and 4 bases from J, with 18 bases between. CDR3 length equals 15 residues. In DNA, the CDR3 is TGTGCCAGCAGGTCCCCGGGGGAATTGGCCTATGGCTACACCTTC. As protein: CASRSPGELAYGYTF.

The V gene is TRBV5-1, the J gene TRBJ1-1; TRBD1 might be the D (5 bases). Trimming took off 0 bases at V and 1 base at J, with 7 bases between the two ends. The CDR3 totals 14 residues. From germline, CDR1 is SGHRS and CDR2 YFSETQ. CDR3 coding DNA: TGCGCCAGCAGCTTGGCGGGGGAGAACACTGAAGCTTTCTTT. Protein sequence: CASSLAGENTEAFF. Full variable domain (remainder filled in from reference TRBV5-1 and TRBJ1-1): KAGVTQTPRYLIKTRGQQVTLSCSPISGHRSVSWYQQTPGQGLQFLFEYFSETQRNKGNFPGRFSGRQFSNSRSEMNVSTLELGDSALYLCASSLAGENTEAFFGQGTRLTVV.

The chain joins TRBV10-3 to TRBJ2-7, with D possibly being TRBD2 (6 bases). The CDR3 has 15 residues. Germline V lookup: CDR1 ENHRY, CDR2 SYGVKD. V shed 6 bases and J shed 6 bases, with 21 bases lying between them. This CDR3 is CAISPSEGRSPEQYF. CDR3 in DNA: TGTGCCATCAGCCCCTCGGAGGGGAGAAGCCCCGAGCAGTACTTC.

The rearrangement joins TRBV19 to TRBJ2-3; the D gene is possibly TRBD2 (7 bases). Trimming cost V 5 bases and J 0 bases, with 15 bases left between them. The CDR3 extends over 16 amino acids. Germline CDR1 reads LNHDA; CDR2 reads SQIVND (reference sequence). The CDR3 region has the DNA TGTGCCAGTAGTCAGAGACGGGGGGCTAGCACAGATACGCAGTATTTT. Its translation: CASSQRRGASTDTQYF.

This chain uses TRBV19 with TRBJ1-1; no clear D gene. Per germline, CDR1 LNHDA and CDR2 SQIVND (reference sequence). This CDR3 spans 15 amino acids. Trimming took off 6 bases at V and 0 bases at J, with 14 bases between the two ends. CDR3 region: CASRSPRRMNTEAFF. DNA of the CDR3: TGTGCCAGTAGATCCCCCCGACGGATGAACACTGAAGCTTTCTTT.

The sample holds one count of this clone. This chain links TRBV5-1 with TRBJ1-1; tentative D call: TRBD1 (6 bases). The germline V gene encodes CDR1 SGHRS and CDR2 YFSETQ. This CDR3 has 16 residues. Trimming shortened V by 0 bases and J by 7 bases, and 19 bases separated the two germline ends. The CDR3 loop reads CASSLVWGAGFFEAFF. CDR3 DNA: TGCGCCAGCAGCTTGGTATGGGGGGCCGGTTTTTTTGAAGCTTTCTTT.

This chain joins TRBV5-4 and TRBJ2-1; TRBD2 agrees at 12 bases. V lost 0 bases, J lost 6 bases, and 4 bases stayed unmatched. The germline V gene encodes CDR1 SGHNT and CDR2 YYREEE (reference sequence). The CDR3 spans 16 residues. The CDR3 region has the DNA TGTGCCAGCAGCTTGGGGGGACTAGCGGGCCCCAATGAGCAGTTCTTC. Protein product: CASSLGGLAGPNEQFF.

Remarks on this clone: The junction and the germline gene differ at one end; a read error may be behind it. CDR3 loop: CASSLLGGHSYEQYF. The CDR3 DNA follows: TGTGCTAGCAGTCTCTTAGGGGGCCACTCCTACGAGCAGTACTTC. The chain joins TRBV7-7 to TRBJ2-7; 7 bases line up with TRBD1. The CDR3 is made up of 15 amino acids. Germline CDR1 is SSHAT and CDR2 is FNYEAQ (reference sequence).

J is TRBJ2-5 and V is TRBV19; a possible D gene is TRBD1 (7 bases). The CDR3 has 15 amino acids. Deletions cut 4 bases from V and 5 bases from J, with 17 bases between. CDR1 is LNHDA and CDR2 is SQIVND in the germline V gene (reference sequence). CDR3 bases: TGTGCCAGTAGTACGCATGTGTCAGGGGGGGAGACCCAGTACTTC. Protein sequence: CASSTHVSGGETQYF. Full variable domain (missing parts from reference TRBV19 and TRBJ2-5): DGGITQSPKYLFRKEGQNVTLSCEQNLNHDAMYWYRQDPGQGLRLIYYSQIVNDFQKGDIAEGYSVSREKKESFPLTVTSAQKNPTAFYLCASSTHVSGGETQYFGPGTRLLVL.

The chain is built from TRBV10-2 and TRBJ2-1; 7 bases are a match to TRBD2. The J segment lost 9 bases and the V segment lost 8 bases, leaving 16 bases of the junction unmatched. Germline V gene lookup returns CDR1 WSHSY and CDR2 SAAADI. The CDR3 is made up of 15 amino acids. The CDR3: CASRPASGVGSEQFF. The CDR3 region has the DNA TGCGCCAGCCGCCCAGCTAGCGGAGTTGGTAGTGAGCAGTTCTTC.

J is TRBJ2-2 and V is TRBV5-4; 7 nucleotides line up with TRBD2. The CDR3 has 15 residues. Germline assignment: CDR1 SGHNT and CDR2 YYREEE (reference sequence). J gave up 2 bases and V 0 bases, and 1 base lay outside the gene matches. The CDR3 sequence: CASSLAGLNTGELFF. The CDR3 DNA reads TGTGCCAGCAGCTTGGCGGGACTAAACACCGGGGAGCTGTTTTTT.

V is TRBV5-1 and J is TRBJ2-4; D is unresolved. CDR3 size: 18 residues. V lost 0 bases to trimming and J lost 0 bases, with 16 bases between them. Germline assignment: CDR1 SGHRS and CDR2 YFSETQ. CDR3 residues: CASSLVESALQAKNIQYF. For the CDR3, the DNA is TGCGCCAGCAGCTTGGTTGAGTCCGCCCTTCAAGCCAAAAACATTCAGTACTTC.

The rearrangement joins TRBV6-5 to TRBJ1-2; no clear D gene. The CDR3 has 15 amino acids. The germline CDR1 and CDR2 sequences are MNHEY and SVGAGI. Between the trimmed V and J ends, which lost 2 bases and 3 bases, there was a span of 13 bases. CDR3 sequence: CASSYRGTPHYGYTF. The CDR3 DNA reads as TGTGCCAGCAGTTACCGGGGAACCCCACACTATGGCTACACCTTC.

The chain is built from TRBV6-5 and TRBJ1-1; no firm D call. The CDR3 runs 13 residues. CDR1 MNHEY and CDR2 SVGAGI come from the germline V gene. Trimming removed 8 bases at V and 0 bases at J, with 10 bases between. CDR3 residues: CASGVGMNTEAFF. The CDR3 DNA follows: TGTGCCAGCGGGGTTGGAATGAACACTGAAGCTTTCTTT.

The chain links TRBV2 to TRBJ2-7; D ambiguous. Germline V gene data show CDR1 as SNHLY and CDR2 as FYNNEI. This CDR3 region has 8 residues. With 6 bases removed from V and 6 bases from J, the gap between germline ends came to 0 bases. DNA for the CDR3: TGTGCCAGCAGCGAGCAGTACGTC. Protein: CASSEQYV.

This chain links TRBV5-1 with TRBJ2-4, with a possible D match to TRBD2 (5 bases). Germline CDR1 is SGHRS and CDR2 is YFSETQ. The CDR3 runs 15 residues. The ends were cut back, 0 bases at V and 7 bases at J, with 14 bases in the middle. The CDR3 sequence is CASSLGIRGWNIQYF. The DNA of the CDR3 is TGCGCCAGCAGCTTGGGGATACGAGGGTGGAACATTCAGTACTTC. Full variable domain (rest looked up from reference TRBV5-1 and TRBJ2-4): KAGVTQTPRYLIKTRGQQVTLSCSPISGHRSVSWYQQTPGQGLQFLFEYFSETQRNKGNFPGRFSGRQFSNSRSEMNVSTLELGDSALYLCASSLGIRGWNIQYFGAGTRLSVL.

This rearrangement joins TRBV10-1 to TRBJ2-5, with D tentatively TRBD2 (6 bases). Between the trimmed V and J ends, which lost 5 bases and 7 bases, there was a span of 17 bases. Germline V lookup: CDR1 WNHNN, CDR2 SYGVQD (reference sequence). The CDR3 runs 14 residues. The CDR3 region is CASSPTGTSGTQYF. The CDR3 DNA reads TGCGCCAGCAGTCCTACCGGGACTTCAGGGACCCAGTACTTC.

This clone was detected many times. The chain employs TRBV5-1 and TRBJ2-1; 8 bases are a match to TRBD1. Germline assignment: CDR1 SGHRS and CDR2 YFSETQ. Trimming at V came to 8 bases and at J to 3 bases, leaving 10 bases not matched to a gene. The CDR3 runs to 15 residues. CDR3 region: CASRDRGGVYNEQFF. CDR3 nucleotides: TGCGCCAGTCGAGACAGGGGTGGGGTCTACAATGAGCAGTTCTTC.

The chain recombines TRBV15 with TRBJ2-5, with a weak D call TRBD1 (5 bases). In germline, CDR1 is LNHNV, CDR2 YYDKDF (reference sequence). The CDR3 spans 14 residues. Trimming pared 1 base from V and 4 bases from J, leaving 10 bases between. CDR3: CATSRGSQGETQYF. In nucleotides, the CDR3 is TGTGCCACCAGCAGAGGATCGCAGGGAGAGACCCAGTACTTC. Full variable domain (rest looked up from reference TRBV15 and TRBJ2-5): DAMVIQNPRYQVTQFGKPVTLSCSQTLNHNVMYWYQQKSSQAPKLLFHYYDKDFNNEADTPDNFQSRRPNTSFCFLDIRSPGLGDTAMYLCATSRGSQGETQYFGPGTRLLVL.

The V gene is TRBV11-1, the J gene TRBJ2-1; 13 bases line up with TRBD2. The CDR3 runs to 16 residues. Germline V lookup: CDR1 SGHAT, CDR2 FQDESV (reference sequence). After removal of 5 bases from V and 9 bases from J, the junction contained 10 bases not matched to a gene. The CDR3 sequence is CASSRGTSGTRGEQFF. The CDR3 DNA sequence: TGTGCCAGCAGCCGAGGGACTAGCGGGACTAGGGGTGAGCAGTTCTTC. The variable domain in full, with the rest retrieved from reference TRBV11-1 and TRBJ2-1, is EAEVAQSPRYKITEKSQAVAFWCDPISGHATLYWYRQILGQGPELLVQFQDESVVDDSQLPKDRFSAERLKGVDSTLKIQPAELGDSAMYLCASSRGTSGTRGEQFFGPGTRLTVL.

The chain carries TRBV7-9 and TRBJ1-3; 7 bases fit TRBD1. CDR3 length: 17 amino acids. V lost 4 bases to trimming and J lost 0 bases; unmatched junction nucleotides: 9. Germline CDR1 reads SEHNR; CDR2 reads FQNEAQ (reference sequence). Written as DNA, the CDR3 is TGTGCCAGCAGCTCCTTAGACAGGGCCATCTCTGGAAACACCATATATTTT. The encoded protein is CASSSLDRAISGNTIYF.

The rearrangement links TRBV15 to TRBJ2-1; D unclear. Germline CDR1 LNHNV, CDR2 YYDKDF (reference sequence). Deletions cut 3 bases from V and 4 bases from J, with 10 bases between. This CDR3 spans 14 amino acids. This CDR3 reads CATSSGIEYNEQFF. The DNA of the CDR3 is TGTGCCACCAGCAGCGGAATCGAATACAATGAGCAGTTCTTC.

The rearrangement joins TRBV4-1 to TRBJ2-7; 8 bases agree with TRBD1. The CDR3 extends over 16 amino acids. Per the germline V gene, CDR1 is MGHRA and CDR2 is YSYEKL. V lost 1 base to trimming and J lost 0 bases; unmatched junction nucleotides: 5. The CDR3 nucleotides read TGCGCCAGCAGCCAAGGACAGGGGAGGCACTCCTACGAGCAGTACTTC. This encodes CASSQGQGRHSYEQYF.

V gene TRBV6-6 combines with J gene TRBJ1-5, with D perhaps TRBD1 (6 bases). Germline V gene sequence: CDR1 MNHNY, CDR2 SVGAGI (reference sequence). Trimming took off 2 bases at V and 3 bases at J, with 11 bases between the two ends. This CDR3 has 15 amino acids. CDR3 nucleotide sequence: TGTGCCAGCAGTTACCAGACAGGCAACAATCAGCCCCAGCATTTT. This gives the protein CASSYQTGNNQPQHF.

This chain connects TRBV25-1 to TRBJ1-6; 8 bases map to TRBD1. The germline V gene encodes CDR1 MGHDK and CDR2 SYGVNS. The ends lost 4 bases at V and 7 bases at J; junction bases unmatched: 3. This CDR3 comprises 14 residues. CDR3 nucleotide sequence: TGTGCCAGCAGTGTGGGGACAGGAAATTCACCCCTCCACTTT. Amino acid sequence: CASSVGTGNSPLHF.

The gene calls are TRBV28 and TRBJ2-1; D possibly corresponds to TRBD1 (6 bases). Trimming removed 6 bases at V and 5 bases at J, with 20 bases between. This CDR3 contains 16 residues. CDR1 is MDHEN, CDR2 SYDVKM, per germline. CDR3 nucleotide sequence: TGTGCCAGCAGGGCCGGAACAGGGTTCGTCCACAATGAGCAGTTCTTC. Translating it yields CASRAGTGFVHNEQFF.

This chain uses TRBV5-4 with TRBJ1-6; weak D call: TRBD1 (6 bases). Germline CDR1 reads SGHNT; CDR2 reads YYREEE (reference sequence). Trimming left V 1 base short and J 7 bases short, with 12 bases between. There are 15 residues in the CDR3. The CDR3 here is CASSLRQVANSPLHF. The DNA of the CDR3 is TGTGCCAGCAGCTTGAGACAGGTAGCGAATTCACCCCTCCACTTT.